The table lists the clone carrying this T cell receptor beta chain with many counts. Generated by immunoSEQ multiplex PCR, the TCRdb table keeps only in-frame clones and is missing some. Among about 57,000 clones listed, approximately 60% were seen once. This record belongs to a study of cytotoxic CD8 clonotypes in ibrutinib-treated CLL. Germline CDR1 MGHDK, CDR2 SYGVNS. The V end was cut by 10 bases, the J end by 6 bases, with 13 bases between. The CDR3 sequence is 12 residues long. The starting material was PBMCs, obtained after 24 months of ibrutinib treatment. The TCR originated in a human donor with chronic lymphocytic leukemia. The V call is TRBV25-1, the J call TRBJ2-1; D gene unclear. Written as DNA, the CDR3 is TGTGCCACCGCCAGGTTAATCAATGAGCAGTTCTTC. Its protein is CATARLINEQFF.